This T cell receptor beta chain was recovered during a study of blood T cells in healthy people across ages. Whole-study results and caveats: Changes in expanded clonotypes were possibly confounded, as the CMV status of donors was unknown. Naive CD4+ cell counts and diversity both ran higher in long-lived than in aged donors.

The V and J ends lost 0 bases and 2 bases, in that order; junction bases with no gene match: 6. The CDR3 contains 18 residues. Germline CDR1 LGHNA, CDR2 YNFKEQ. PCR was performed a second time for about 6 to 11 cycles using a sample-barcoded 5' primer and a J-beta primer mix. TCRdb ran MiXCR on the 5' RACE reads and lists one entry per CDR3 protein. This repertoire shows more than 650,000 distinct CDR3 sequences, about 53% found once; its top ten account for approximately 41%. This clonotype was found a few times. Its specificity is unknown. There were healthy Caucasian individuals from Russia, aged about 6 to 95, serving as donors.

The rearrangement links TRBV4-2 to TRBJ2-1, with 11 bases lining up with TRBD2. The sequence came from an elderly man in good health. The sample was blood. The CDR3 protein is CASSQDFGTSGTYNEQFF. CDR3 DNA: TGTGCCAGCAGCCAAGATTTCGGGACTAGCGGAACCTACAATGAGCAGTTCTTC.